This TCR beta chain was sequenced for a study of T cell repertoires in cytomegalovirus infection. For the study at large: Based on public TCR beta signatures, there were indications of CMV infection and of a matching HLA type.

TCRdb ran MiXCR on the reads and lists one entry per CDR3 protein. The table lists fewer than 550,000 distinct CDR3 sequences, over 9% of them singletons. Germline V gene data show CDR1 as ENHRY and CDR2 as SYGVKD. V shed 3 bases, J shed 7 bases, and the junction held 8 bases outside the gene matches. This CDR3 has 14 residues. Study conclusions and caveats: Accumulated public TCR beta family frequency recognized individuals carrying CMV together with the relevant HLA. The ex vivo response was dominated by HLA-C-restricted CMV-specific TCR beta clonotypes.

This clonotype was detected a few times. Its target is not known. This clonotype was sampled from a human donor in good health (CMV status not recorded). Some clones in this sample may be carry-over from other donors' samples. Material: PBMCs. This chain links TRBV10-3 with TRBJ1-2; 7 nucleotides line up with TRBD1. The CDR3 here is CAISEAGTAIGYTF. The CDR3 DNA sequence: TGTGCCATCAGTGAAGCCGGGACAGCTATTGGCTACACCTTC.